Following are 11 T cell receptor beta chains from one sample sequenced in a study of cytomegalovirus exposure and HLA in healthy donors. Vbeta (60) and Jbeta (13) primers were used in the PCR. Sequencing used immunoSEQ multiplex PCR; TCRdb keeps in-frame clones, though not all of them. The profile shows around 100,000 clones, roughly 74% of them singletons. The sample comprised PBMCs. These receptors came from a middle-aged woman in good health and CMV-seronegative.

The rearrangement uses TRBV9 and TRBJ1-1, with D maybe TRBD1 (5 bases). V lost 0 bases and J 10 bases, leaving 13 bases between the germline ends. Germline CDR1 and CDR2: SGDLS and YYNGEE. The CDR3 has 13 amino acids. CDR3 sequence (DNA): TGTGCCAGCAGCGTAGGGGAGGGGCCGGGAGCTTTCTTT. It codes for CASSVGEGPGAFF.

This clone has just a few counts. The chain links TRBV4-2 to TRBJ2-5, with TRBD2 identical over 13 bases. J was trimmed by 4 bases and V by 1 base; bases with no gene match: 9. This CDR3 is 18 amino acids long. Per the germline V gene, CDR1 is LGHNA and CDR2 is YNFKEQ. CDR3 protein: CASSQAGLAGLAGETQYF. As DNA, the CDR3 is TGTGCCAGCAGCCAAGCGGGACTAGCGGGACTTGCGGGAGAGACCCAGTACTTC.

V is TRBV19 and J is TRBJ2-1; 8 nucleotides line up with TRBD1. The CDR3 contains 16 residues. Germline trimming cut 4 bases from V and 3 bases from J; bases unmatched to any gene: 8. The germline gives CDR1 LNHDA, CDR2 SQIVND (reference sequence). CDR3 amino acids: CASSNRRGTGYNEQFF. In DNA form, the CDR3 reads TGTGCCAGTAGTAACAGGCGCGGGACAGGCTACAATGAGCAGTTCTTC. Variable domain in full (rest from reference TRBV19 and TRBJ2-1): DGGITQSPKYLFRKEGQNVTLSCEQNLNHDAMYWYRQDPGQGLRLIYYSQIVNDFQKGDIAEGYSVSREKKESFPLTVTSAQKNPTAFYLCASSNRRGTGYNEQFFGPGTRLTVL.

The CDR3 region is CASSGGLGNEQFF. CDR3 nucleotides: TGTGCCAGCAGCGGAGGACTAGGCAATGAGCAGTTCTTC. This rearrangement joins TRBV11-2 to TRBJ2-1; 7 nucleotides match TRBD2. This CDR3 has 13 amino acids. With V trimmed by 5 bases and J by 6 bases, 4 bases remained unmatched. Germline values: CDR1 SGHAT, CDR2 FQNNGV.

This clone has only a few counts. V and J are TRBV5-6 and TRBJ1-6; 7 nucleotides line up with TRBD1. With V trimmed by 4 bases and J by 6 bases, 7 bases remained unmatched. The germline CDR1 and CDR2 sequences are SGHDT and YYEEEE. The CDR3 spans 15 residues. The CDR3 bases are TGTGCCAGCAGCCCACAGGGGCTCGCTAATTCACCCCTCCACTTT. Residues: CASSPQGLANSPLHF.

This CDR3 reads CASSSGAGTDYEQYF. In nucleotides, the CDR3 is TGTGCCAGCAGCTCAGGGGCAGGGACAGACTACGAGCAGTACTTC. This chain links TRBV11-3 with TRBJ2-7; 7 bases fit TRBD1. CDR1 SGHNT and CDR2 YENEEA come from the germline V gene. Trimming at V came to 4 bases and at J to 3 bases, leaving 9 bases not matched to a gene. This CDR3 contains 15 residues.

This chain links TRBV18 with TRBJ1-1; D is uncertain. The CDR3 spans 14 residues. Germline V gene lookup returns CDR1 KGHSH and CDR2 LQKENI. Trimming pared 1 base from V and 4 bases from J, leaving 10 bases between. As DNA, the CDR3 is TGTGCCAGCTCACCACTGGCTCACGCCACTGAAGCTTTCTTT. Encoded protein: CASSPLAHATEAFF.

The chain combines TRBV11-1 with TRBJ2-1, with 7 bases fitting TRBD1. Germline assignment: CDR1 SGHAT and CDR2 FQDESV (reference sequence). This CDR3 has 12 amino acids. Losses at the gene ends were 6 bases for V and 15 bases for J; bases not matched to a gene: 11. The CDR3 protein is CASRQTGKGRFF. The CDR3, as DNA: TGTGCCAGCAGACAGACAGGGAAAGGCAGGTTCTTC.

This clone was detected a few times. This chain links TRBV28 with TRBJ2-3, with D possibly matching TRBD2 (5 bases). Germline lookup yields CDR1 MDHEN and CDR2 SYDVKM. Deletions cut 5 bases from V and 4 bases from J, with 16 bases between. The CDR3 contains 15 residues. CDR3 residues: CASSPRTRTADTQYF. The CDR3 nucleotides read TGTGCCAGCAGTCCTCGAACTAGGACCGCAGATACGCAGTATTTT.

The chain recombines TRBV28 with TRBJ2-1, with 10 bases that match TRBD2. The CDR3 totals 12 residues. The germline V gene encodes CDR1 MDHEN and CDR2 SYDVKM. V lost 10 bases, J lost 14 bases, and 11 bases stayed unmatched. As DNA, the CDR3 is TGTGCCATCGTCAGCGGGAGGGGAGGGAAGTTCTTC. The encoded protein is CAIVSGRGGKFF.

The chain carries TRBV6-5 and TRBJ1-4, with 7 bases identical to TRBD1. Germline CDR1 is MNHEY and CDR2 is SVGAGI. This CDR3 has 15 amino acids. V gave up 5 bases and J gave up 4 bases; unmatched junction bases: 7. DNA of the CDR3: TGTGCCAGCAGTACCCTGACAGGGAATAATGAAAAACTGTTTTTT. Protein sequence: CASSTLTGNNEKLFF.